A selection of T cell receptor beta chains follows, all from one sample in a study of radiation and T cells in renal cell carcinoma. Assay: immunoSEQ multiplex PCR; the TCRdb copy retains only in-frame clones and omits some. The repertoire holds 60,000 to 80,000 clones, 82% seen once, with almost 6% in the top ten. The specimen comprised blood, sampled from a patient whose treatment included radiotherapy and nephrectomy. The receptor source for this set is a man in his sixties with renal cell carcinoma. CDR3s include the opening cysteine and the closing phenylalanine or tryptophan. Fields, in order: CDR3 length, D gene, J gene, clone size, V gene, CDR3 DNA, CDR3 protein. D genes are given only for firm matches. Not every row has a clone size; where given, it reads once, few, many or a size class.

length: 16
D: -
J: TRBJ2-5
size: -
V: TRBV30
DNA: TGTGCCTGGAACGGGTTCTCAGGGGCCCCCCAAGAGACCCAGTACTTC
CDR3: CAWNGFSGAPQETQYF

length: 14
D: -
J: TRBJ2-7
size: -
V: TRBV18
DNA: TGTGCCAGCTCACCTGGGACCTCTTTTGGGGAGCAGTACTTC
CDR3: CASSPGTSFGEQYF

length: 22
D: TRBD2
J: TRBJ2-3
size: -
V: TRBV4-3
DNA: TGCGCCAGCAGCCAAGACCCCCCCAGCCTGGGACTAGCGGGGGGGGGCACAGATACGCAGTATTTT
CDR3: CASSQDPPSLGLAGGGTDTQYF

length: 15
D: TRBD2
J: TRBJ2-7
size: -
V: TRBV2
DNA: TGTGCCAGCCGGGGGGGTGTATCGGCCCCTTACGAGCAGTACTTC
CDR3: CASRGGVSAPYEQYF

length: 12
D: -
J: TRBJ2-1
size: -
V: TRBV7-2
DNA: TGTGCCAGCACGGACTCCTACAATGAGCAGTTCTTC
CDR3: CASTDSYNEQFF

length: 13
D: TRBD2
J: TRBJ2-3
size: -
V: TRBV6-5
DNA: TGTGCCAGCAGTCTAGCGGGGACAGATACGCAGTATTTT
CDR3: CASSLAGTDTQYF

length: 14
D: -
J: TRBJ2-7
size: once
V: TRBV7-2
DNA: TGTGCCAGCAGCCCCGCCCTAGCGAACTACGAGCAGTACTTC
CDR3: CASSPALANYEQYF

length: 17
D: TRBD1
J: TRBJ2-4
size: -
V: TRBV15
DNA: TGTGCCACCAGCAGAGATTGGCCTGACAGGGGCCTAGCTATTCAGTACTTC
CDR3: CATSRDWPDRGLAIQYF

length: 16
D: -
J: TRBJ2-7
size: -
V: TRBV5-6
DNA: TGTGCCAGCAGCTATAAACCTAGAGAGCTTACCTACGAGCAGTACTTC
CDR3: CASSYKPRELTYEQYF

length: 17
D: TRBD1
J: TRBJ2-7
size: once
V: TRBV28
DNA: TGTGCCAGCAGTTCCCCCAATTTTTTGGGGACAGGGAACGAGCAGTACTTC
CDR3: CASSSPNFLGTGNEQYF

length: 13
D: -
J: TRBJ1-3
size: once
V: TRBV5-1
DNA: TGCGCCAGCAGCCTCAGGGGTGGAAACACCATATATTTT
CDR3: CASSLRGGNTIYF

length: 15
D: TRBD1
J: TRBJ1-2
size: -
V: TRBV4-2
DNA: TGTGCCAGCAGCCCATCTGGACAGGGAGACTATGGCTACACCTTC
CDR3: CASSPSGQGDYGYTF

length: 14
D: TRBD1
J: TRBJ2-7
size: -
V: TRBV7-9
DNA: TGTGCCAGCGGCGGACAGGAGAAATCCTACGAGCAGTACTTC
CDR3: CASGGQEKSYEQYF

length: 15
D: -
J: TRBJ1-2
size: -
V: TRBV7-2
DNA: TGTGCCAGCAGCCCGGCCTTAAGGCGTAACTATGGCTACACCTTC
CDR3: CASSPALRRNYGYTF

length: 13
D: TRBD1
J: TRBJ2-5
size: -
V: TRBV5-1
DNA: TGCGCCAGCAGCGACAGGGTAGAAGAGACCCAGTACTTC
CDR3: CASSDRVEETQYF

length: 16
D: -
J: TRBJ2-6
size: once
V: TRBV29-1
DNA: TGCAGCGTTGAAGGCAGCAGGAGCTCTGGGGCCAACGTCCTGACTTTC
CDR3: CSVEGSRSSGANVLTF

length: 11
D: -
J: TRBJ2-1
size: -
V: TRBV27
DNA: TGTGCCAGCACGCAGGGGGGGGAGCAGTTCTTC
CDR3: CASTQGGEQFF

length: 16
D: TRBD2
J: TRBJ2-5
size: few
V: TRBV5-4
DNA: TGTGCCAGCAGCCCCTCAAGCGGGAGGGCCAAAGAGACCCAGTACTTC
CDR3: CASSPSSGRAKETQYF

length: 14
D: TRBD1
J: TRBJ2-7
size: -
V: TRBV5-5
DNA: TGTGCCAGCAGCTGGCGGACAGGGTCCTACGAGCAGTACTTC
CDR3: CASSWRTGSYEQYF

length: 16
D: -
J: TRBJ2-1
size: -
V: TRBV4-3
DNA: TGCGCCAGCAGCCAAGACCTGGGGAGCTCCTACAATGAGCAGTTCTTC
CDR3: CASSQDLGSSYNEQFF

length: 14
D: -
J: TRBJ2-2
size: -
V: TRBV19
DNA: TGTGCCAGTAGTACCCACACGAACACCGGGGAGCTGTTTTTT
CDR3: CASSTHTNTGELFF

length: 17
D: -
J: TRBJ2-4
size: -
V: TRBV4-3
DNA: TGCGCCAGCAGCCAATCAGGGCACTTCGGAACCAAAAACATTCAGTACTTC
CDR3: CASSQSGHFGTKNIQYF

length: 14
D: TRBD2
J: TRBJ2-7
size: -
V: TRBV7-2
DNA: TGTGCCAGCAGCGCCTCGGGAGGGAACTACGAGCAGTACTTC
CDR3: CASSASGGNYEQYF

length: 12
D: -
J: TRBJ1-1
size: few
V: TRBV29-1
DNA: TGCAGCGTTGGGACGGCTAACACTGAAGCTTTCTTT
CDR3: CSVGTANTEAFF

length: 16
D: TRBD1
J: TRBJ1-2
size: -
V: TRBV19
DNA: TGTGCCAGTAGCCTTTCTTTTGGGACAGGGGGCTATGGCTACACCTTC
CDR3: CASSLSFGTGGYGYTF

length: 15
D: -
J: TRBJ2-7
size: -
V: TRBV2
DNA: TGTGCCAGCAACCCTAGGGGGGGCGTCCTCTACGAGCAGTACTTC
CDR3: CASNPRGGVLYEQYF

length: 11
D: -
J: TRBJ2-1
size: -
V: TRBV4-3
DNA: TGCGCCAGCAGCACCGGGGGCTCCCAGTTCTTC
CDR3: CASSTGGSQFF

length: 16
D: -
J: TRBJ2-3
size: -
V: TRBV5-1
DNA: TGCGCCAGCAGCTTGCGAGCGGCAGCTAGCACAGATACGCAGTATTTT
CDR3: CASSLRAAASTDTQYF

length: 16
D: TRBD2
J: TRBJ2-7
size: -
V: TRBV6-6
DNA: TGTGCCAGCCGTGGAACGACTAGCGGGGCCTCCTACGAGCAGTACTTC
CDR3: CASRGTTSGASYEQYF

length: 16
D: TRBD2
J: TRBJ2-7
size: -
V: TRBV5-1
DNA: TGCGCCAGCAGCTTGCTTCCTAGCGGGAGTGAAGGCGAGCAGTACTTC
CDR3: CASSLLPSGSEGEQYF

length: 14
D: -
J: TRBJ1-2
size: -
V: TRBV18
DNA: TGTGCCAGCTCACGGGTACAGACCCTCGGTGGCTACACCTTC
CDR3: CASSRVQTLGGYTF

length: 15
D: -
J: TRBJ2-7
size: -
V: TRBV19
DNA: TGTGCCAGTAGTCTCAACAGGGTCGGTGAGGGGGAGCAGTACTTC
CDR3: CASSLNRVGEGEQYF

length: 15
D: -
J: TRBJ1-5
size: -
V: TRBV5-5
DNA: TGTGCCAGCAGCTTGGGCAGGAAGAGCAATCAGCCCCAGCATTTT
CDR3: CASSLGRKSNQPQHF

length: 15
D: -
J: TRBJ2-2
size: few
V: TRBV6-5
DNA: TGTGCCAGCAGTGTGGAGCCAGGGAACACCGGGGAGCTGTTTTTT
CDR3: CASSVEPGNTGELFF

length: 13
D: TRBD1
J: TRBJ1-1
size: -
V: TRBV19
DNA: TGTGTCGTTATGGACAGGGGAACGTTGAAGGCTTTCTTT
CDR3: CVVMDRGTLKAFF

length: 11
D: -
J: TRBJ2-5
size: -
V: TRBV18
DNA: TGTGCCAGCTCACACCAAGAGACCCAGTACTTC
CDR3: CASSHQETQYF

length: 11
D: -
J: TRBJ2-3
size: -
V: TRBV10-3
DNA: TGTGCCACCAGGGGCACAGATACGCAGTATTTT
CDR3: CATRGTDTQYF

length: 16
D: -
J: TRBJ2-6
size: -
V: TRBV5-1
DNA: TGCGCCAGCGTGAGGGGCAGGGCGTCTGGGGCCAACGTCCTGACTTTC
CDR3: CASVRGRASGANVLTF

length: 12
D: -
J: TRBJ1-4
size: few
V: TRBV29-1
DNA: TGCAGCGTTGGCGGCTTTAATGAAAAACTGTTTTTT
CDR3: CSVGGFNEKLFF

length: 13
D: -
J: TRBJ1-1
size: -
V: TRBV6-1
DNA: TGTGCCAGCGATGGGCCAAGGGACACTGAAGCTTTCTTT
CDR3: CASDGPRDTEAFF

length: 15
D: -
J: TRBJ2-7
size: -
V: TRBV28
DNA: TGTGCCAGCAGTTTAAACGCTGGGCCCTCCTACGAGCAGTACTTC
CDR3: CASSLNAGPSYEQYF

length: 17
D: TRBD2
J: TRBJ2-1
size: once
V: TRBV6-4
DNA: TGTGCCAGCAGTGAAGTACTAGCGGGAGTTTCCTACAATGAGCAGTTCTTC
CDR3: CASSEVLAGVSYNEQFF

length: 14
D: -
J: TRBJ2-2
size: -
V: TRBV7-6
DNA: TGTGCCACCTCAGGGGACTCCGTCACCGGGGAGCTGTTTTTT
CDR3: CATSGDSVTGELFF

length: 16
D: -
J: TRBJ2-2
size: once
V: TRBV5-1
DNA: TGCGCCAGCAGCTTGGGGCCAAGATCGAACACCGGGGAGCTGTTTTTT
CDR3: CASSLGPRSNTGELFF

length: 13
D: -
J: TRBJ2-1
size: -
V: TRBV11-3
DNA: TGTGCCAGCAGCGTCGGGTCCTACAATGAGCAGTTCTTC
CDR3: CASSVGSYNEQFF

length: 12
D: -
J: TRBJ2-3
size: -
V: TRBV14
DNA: TGTGCCAGCAGCCAAGTAGCATATACGCAGTATTTT
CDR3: CASSQVAYTQYF

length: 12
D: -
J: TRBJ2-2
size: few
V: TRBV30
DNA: TGTGCCTGGGCCTGGAGCGCCGGGGAGCTGTTTTTT
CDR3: CAWAWSAGELFF